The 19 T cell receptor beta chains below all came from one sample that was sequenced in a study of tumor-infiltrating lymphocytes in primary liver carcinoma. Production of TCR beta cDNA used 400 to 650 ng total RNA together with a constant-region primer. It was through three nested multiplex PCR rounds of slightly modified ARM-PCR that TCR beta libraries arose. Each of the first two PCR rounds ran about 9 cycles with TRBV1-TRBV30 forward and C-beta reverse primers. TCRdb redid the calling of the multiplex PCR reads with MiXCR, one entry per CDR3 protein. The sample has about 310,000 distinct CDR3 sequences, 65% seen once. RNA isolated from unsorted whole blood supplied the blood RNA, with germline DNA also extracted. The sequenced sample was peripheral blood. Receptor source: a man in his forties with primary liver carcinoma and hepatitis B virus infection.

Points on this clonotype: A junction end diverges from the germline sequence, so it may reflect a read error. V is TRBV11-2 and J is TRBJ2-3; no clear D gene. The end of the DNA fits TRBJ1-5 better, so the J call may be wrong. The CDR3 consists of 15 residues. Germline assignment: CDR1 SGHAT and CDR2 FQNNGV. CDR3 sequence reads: CANSRLGGNTDTQHF. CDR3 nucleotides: TGTGCCAACAGCCGACTCGGCGGTAACACAGATACGCAGCATTTT.

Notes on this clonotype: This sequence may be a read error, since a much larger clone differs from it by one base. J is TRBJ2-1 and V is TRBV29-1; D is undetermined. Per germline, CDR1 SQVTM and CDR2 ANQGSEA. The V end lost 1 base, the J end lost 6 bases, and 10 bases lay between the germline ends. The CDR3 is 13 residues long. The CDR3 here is CSVEGRPFNEQFF. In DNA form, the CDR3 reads TGCAGCGTTGAAGGTCGGCCCTTCAATGAGCAGTTCTTC.

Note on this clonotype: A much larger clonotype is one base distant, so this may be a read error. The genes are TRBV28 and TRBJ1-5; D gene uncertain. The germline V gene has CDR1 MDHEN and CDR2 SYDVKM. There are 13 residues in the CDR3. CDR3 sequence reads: CTSSPRLNQPQHF. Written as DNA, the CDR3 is TGTACCAGCAGTCCCCGCCTAAATCAGCCCCAGCATTTT.

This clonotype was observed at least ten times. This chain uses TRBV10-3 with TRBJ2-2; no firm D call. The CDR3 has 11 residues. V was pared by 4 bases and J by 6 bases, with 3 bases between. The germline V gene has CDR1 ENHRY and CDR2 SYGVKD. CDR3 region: CAISVSGELFF. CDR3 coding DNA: TGTGCCATCAGTGTGTCCGGGGAGCTGTTTTTT.

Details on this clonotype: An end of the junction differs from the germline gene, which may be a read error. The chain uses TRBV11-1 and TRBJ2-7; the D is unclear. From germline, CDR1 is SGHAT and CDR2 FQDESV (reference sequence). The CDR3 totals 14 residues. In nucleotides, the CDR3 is TGTGTCAGCAGCTTTTCGACCGGCTTTGCCGAGCAGTACTTT. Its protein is CVSSFSTGFAEQYF.

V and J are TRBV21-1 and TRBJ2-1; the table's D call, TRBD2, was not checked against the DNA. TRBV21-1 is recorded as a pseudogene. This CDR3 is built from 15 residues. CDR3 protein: CASSKRAGRWDEQFF. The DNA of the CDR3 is TGTGCCAGCAGCAAAAGAGCGGGAAGGTGGGATGAGCAGTTCTTC.

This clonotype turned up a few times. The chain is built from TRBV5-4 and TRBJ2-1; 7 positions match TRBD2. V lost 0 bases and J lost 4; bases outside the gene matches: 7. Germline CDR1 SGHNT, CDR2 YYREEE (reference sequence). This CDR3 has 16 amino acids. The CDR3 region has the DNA TGTGCCAGCAGCTTGGTTCTACTAGCGACATACAATGAGCAGTTCTTC. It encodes CASSLVLLATYNEQFF. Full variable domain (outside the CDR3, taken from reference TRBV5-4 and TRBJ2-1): ETGVTQSPTHLIKTRGQQVTLRCSSQSGHNTVSWYQQALGQGPQFIFQYYREEENGRGNFPPRFSGLQFPNYSSELNVNALELDDSALYLCASSLVLLATYNEQFFGPGTRLTVL.

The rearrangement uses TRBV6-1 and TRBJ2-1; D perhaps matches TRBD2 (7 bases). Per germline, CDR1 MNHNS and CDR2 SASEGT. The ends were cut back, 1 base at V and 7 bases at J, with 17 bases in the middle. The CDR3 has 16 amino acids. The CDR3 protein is CASSEEVGGGGNEQFF. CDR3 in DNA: TGTGCCAGCAGTGAAGAGGTGGGAGGGGGGGGGAATGAGCAGTTCTTC.

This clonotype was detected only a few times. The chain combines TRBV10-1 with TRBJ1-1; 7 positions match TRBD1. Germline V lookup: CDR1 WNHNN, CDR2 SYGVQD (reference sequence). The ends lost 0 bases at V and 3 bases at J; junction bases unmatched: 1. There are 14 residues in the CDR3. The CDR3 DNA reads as TGCGCCAGCAGTGAGTCTACAGGGGACACTGAAGCTTTCTTT. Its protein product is CASSESTGDTEAFF.

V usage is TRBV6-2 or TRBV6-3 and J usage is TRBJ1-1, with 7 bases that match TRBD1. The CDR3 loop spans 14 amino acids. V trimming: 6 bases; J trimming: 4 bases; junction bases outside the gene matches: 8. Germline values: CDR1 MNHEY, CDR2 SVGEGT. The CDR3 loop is CASRVLQGFTEAFF. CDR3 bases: TGTGCCAGCAGGGTCCTACAGGGGTTCACTGAAGCTTTCTTT.

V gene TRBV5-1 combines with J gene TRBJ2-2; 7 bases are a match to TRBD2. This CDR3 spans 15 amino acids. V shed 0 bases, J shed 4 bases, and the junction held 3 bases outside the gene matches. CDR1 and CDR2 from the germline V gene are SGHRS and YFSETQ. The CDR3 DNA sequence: TGCGCCAGCAGCTTGGGAGCGGGACTCACCGGGGAGCTGTTTTTT. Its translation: CASSLGAGLTGELFF.

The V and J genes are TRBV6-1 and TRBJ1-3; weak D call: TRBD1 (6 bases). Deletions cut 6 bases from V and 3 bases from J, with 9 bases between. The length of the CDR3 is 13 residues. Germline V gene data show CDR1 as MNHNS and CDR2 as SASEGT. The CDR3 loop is CASSEQGGNTIYF. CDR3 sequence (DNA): TGTGCCAGCAGCGAACAGGGTGGAAACACCATATATTTT.

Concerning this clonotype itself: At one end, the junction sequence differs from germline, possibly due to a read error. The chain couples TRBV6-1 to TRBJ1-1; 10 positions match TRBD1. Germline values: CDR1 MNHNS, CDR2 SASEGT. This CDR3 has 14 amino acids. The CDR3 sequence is CTSKAGTGDTEAFF. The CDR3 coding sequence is TGTACCAGCAAGGCCGGGACAGGGGACACTGAAGCTTTCTTT.

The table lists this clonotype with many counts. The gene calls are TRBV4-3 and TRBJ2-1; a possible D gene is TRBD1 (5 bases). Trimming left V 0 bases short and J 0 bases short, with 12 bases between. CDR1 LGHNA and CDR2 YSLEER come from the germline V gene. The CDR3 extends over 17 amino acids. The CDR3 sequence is CASSQERGSSSYNEQFF. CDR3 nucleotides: TGCGCCAGCAGCCAAGAAAGGGGCAGTAGCTCCTACAATGAGCAGTTCTTC.

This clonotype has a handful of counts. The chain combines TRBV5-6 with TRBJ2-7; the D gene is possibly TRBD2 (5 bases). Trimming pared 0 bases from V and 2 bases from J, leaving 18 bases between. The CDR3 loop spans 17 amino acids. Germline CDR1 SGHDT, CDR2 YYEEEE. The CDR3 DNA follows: TGTGCCAGCAGCTTGGGGGCCGGGTCGGCTAGCCCCTACGAGCAGTACTTC. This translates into CASSLGAGSASPYEQYF.

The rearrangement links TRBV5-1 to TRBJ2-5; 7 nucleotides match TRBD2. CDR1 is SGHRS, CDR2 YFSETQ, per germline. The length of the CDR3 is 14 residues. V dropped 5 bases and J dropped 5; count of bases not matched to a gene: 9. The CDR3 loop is CASRTSRSTETQYF. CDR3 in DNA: TGCGCCAGCAGGACTAGCAGGAGCACGGAGACCCAGTACTTC.

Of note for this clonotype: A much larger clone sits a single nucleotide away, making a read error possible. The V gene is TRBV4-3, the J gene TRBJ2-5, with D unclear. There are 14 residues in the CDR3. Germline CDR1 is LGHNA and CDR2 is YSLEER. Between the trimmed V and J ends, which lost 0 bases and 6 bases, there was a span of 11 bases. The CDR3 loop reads CASSQELESKTQYF. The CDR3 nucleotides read TGCGCCAGCAGCCAAGAGCTAGAGAGTAAGACCCAGTACTTC.

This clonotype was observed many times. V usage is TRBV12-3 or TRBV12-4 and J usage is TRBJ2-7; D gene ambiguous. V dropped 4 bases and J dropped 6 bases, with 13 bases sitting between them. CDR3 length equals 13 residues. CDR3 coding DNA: TGTGCCAGCAGTTCTCAGCTTCCCCTCGAGCAGTACTTC. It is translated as CASSSQLPLEQYF.

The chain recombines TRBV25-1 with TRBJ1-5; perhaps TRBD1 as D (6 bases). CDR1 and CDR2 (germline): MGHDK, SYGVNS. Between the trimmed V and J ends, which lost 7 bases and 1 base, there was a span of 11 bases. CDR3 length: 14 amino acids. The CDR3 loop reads CASTGGGSNQPQHF. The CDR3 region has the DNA TGTGCCAGCACCGGAGGGGGAAGCAATCAGCCCCAGCATTTT.